What follows is one TCR beta chain and its context. TCRdb's table, derived via immunoSEQ multiplex PCR, lists solely in-frame clones and lacks some. The sample gives about 35,000 clones, approximately 90% of which show up once; 0.78% is in the top ten. These data originate in a study of T cell changes during pregnancy in multiple sclerosis. J gave up 0 bases and V 4 bases, and 13 bases lay outside the gene matches. CDR1 is MGHRA and CDR2 is YSYEKL in the germline V gene. This CDR3 has 18 amino acids. V is TRBV4-1 and J is TRBJ1-1; 8 bases line up with TRBD1. Here the sequenced sample was CD4+ T cells from peripheral blood mononuclear cells, taken after pregnancy. This TCR was recovered from a female donor in good health, enrolled as a control in a pregnancy study. CDR3 DNA sequence: TGCGCCAGCAGCCTCCCCCCGGGACAGGCGGGAATGAACACTGAAGCTTTCTTT. It translates to CASSLPPGQAGMNTEAFF.